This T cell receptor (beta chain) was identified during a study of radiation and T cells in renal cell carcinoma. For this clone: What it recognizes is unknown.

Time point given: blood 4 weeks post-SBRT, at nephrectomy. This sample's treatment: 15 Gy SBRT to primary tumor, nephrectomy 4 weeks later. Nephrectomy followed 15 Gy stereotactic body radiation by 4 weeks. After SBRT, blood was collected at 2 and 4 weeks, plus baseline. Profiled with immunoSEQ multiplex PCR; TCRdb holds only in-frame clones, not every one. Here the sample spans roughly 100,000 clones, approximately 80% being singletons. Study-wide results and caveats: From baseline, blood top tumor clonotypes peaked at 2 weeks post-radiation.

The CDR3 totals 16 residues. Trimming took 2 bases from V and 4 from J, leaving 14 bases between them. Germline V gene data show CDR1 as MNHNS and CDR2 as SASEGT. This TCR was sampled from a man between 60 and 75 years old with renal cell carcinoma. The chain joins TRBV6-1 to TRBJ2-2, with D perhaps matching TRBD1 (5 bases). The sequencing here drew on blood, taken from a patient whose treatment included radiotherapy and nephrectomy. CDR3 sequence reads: CASSERAGSVTGELFF. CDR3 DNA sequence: TGTGCCAGCAGTGAAAGGGCAGGGTCGGTCACCGGGGAGCTGTTTTTT.